What follows are 21 T cell receptor beta chains derived from one specimen sequenced in a study of blood T cell repertoires in COVID-19. Generated by immunoSEQ multiplex PCR, the TCRdb table keeps only in-frame clones and is missing some. The sample records fewer than 350,000 clones, approximately 90% being singletons. The sample was peripheral blood. The receptors derive from a woman aged 25 to 45 with COVID-19, enrolled during active disease.

This clone was counted between two and nine times. The chain is built from TRBV4-3 and TRBJ2-1, with 7 bases matching TRBD2. Germline CDR1 LGHNA, CDR2 YSLEER. The CDR3 runs to 17 residues. V trimming: 4 bases; J trimming: 3 bases; junction bases outside the gene matches: 12. In DNA form, the CDR3 reads TGCGCCAGCAGCCCGCTCAACGCGGGAGTGAACTACAATGAGCAGTTCTTC. Protein sequence: CASSPLNAGVNYNEQFF.

The rearrangement joins TRBV7-8 to TRBJ1-6, with no clear D. The V and J ends lost 1 base and 8 bases respectively, with 6 bases between them. Germline CDR1 reads SGHVS; CDR2 reads FQNEAQ. The CDR3 contains 13 residues. The CDR3, as DNA: TGTGCCAGCAGCTTAGGCGGGGATTCACCCCTCCACTTT. It yields the protein CASSLGGDSPLHF.

The chain joins TRBV7-9 to TRBJ1-2; the D gene is possibly TRBD1 (6 bases). This CDR3 is built from 16 residues. V lost 3 bases, J lost 2 bases, and 16 bases lay in between. Germline CDR1 and CDR2: SEHNR and FQNEAQ (reference sequence). The CDR3 nucleotides read TGTGCCAGCAGCTTCGAGATATTAGGACAGAACTATGGCTACACCTTC. Residues: CASSFEILGQNYGYTF.

The chain recombines TRBV2 with TRBJ2-7, with TRBD2 matching over 7 bases. Germline CDR1 reads SNHLY; CDR2 reads FYNNEI. CDR3 size: 13 residues. J was trimmed by 0 bases and V by 7 bases; bases with no gene match: 3. The CDR3 loop reads CASKWTSSYEQYF. The CDR3 bases are TGTGCCAGCAAATGGACTAGCTCCTACGAGCAGTACTTC.

The chain has TRBV14 and TRBJ1-5, with D perhaps matching TRBD1 (5 bases). CDR3 length: 14 amino acids. V dropped 3 bases and J dropped 7 bases, with 13 bases sitting between them. Germline CDR1 SGHDN, CDR2 FVKESK. Here the CDR3 reads CASSHGGLGQPQHF. The CDR3 coding sequence is TGTGCCAGCAGCCACGGGGGTCTGGGACAGCCCCAGCATTTT. The whole variable domain, remainder taken from reference TRBV14 and TRBJ1-5, is EAGVTQFPSHSVIEKGQTVTLRCDPISGHDNLYWYRRVMGKEIKFLLHFVKESKQDESGMPNNRFLAERTGGTYSTLKVQPAELEDSGVYFCASSHGGLGQPQHFGDGTRLSIL.

The genes are TRBV6-4 and TRBJ2-3, with TRBD1 matching over 8 bases. Trimming removed 5 bases from V and 1 base from J; junction bases left unmatched: 2. The V gene's germline CDR1 is MRHNA and CDR2 SNTAGT. This CDR3 contains 14 residues. The DNA of the CDR3 is TGTGCCAGCAGTTTGGACAGGGGCACAGATACGCAGTATTTT. This codes for CASSLDRGTDTQYF.

V is TRBV7-3 and J is TRBJ1-6; TRBD1 matches at 9 bases. Germline V lookup: CDR1 SGHTA, CDR2 FQGTGA. The CDR3 has 14 amino acids. With V trimmed by 4 bases and J by 10 bases, 5 bases remained unmatched. The CDR3 sequence is CASSSSGTGSPLHF. The DNA for the CDR3 is TGTGCCAGCAGCTCCTCAGGGACAGGGTCACCCCTCCACTTT. The whole variable domain, filled in from reference TRBV7-3 and TRBJ1-6, reads GAGVSQTPSNKVTEKGKYVELRCDPISGHTALYWYRQSLGQGPEFLIYFQGTGAADDSGLPNDRFFAVRPEGSVSTLKIQRTERGDSAVYLCASSSSGTGSPLHFGNGTRLTVT.

This rearrangement joins TRBV7-2 to TRBJ2-5, with TRBD2 matching over 7 bases. The CDR3 length is 14 residues. Germline values: CDR1 SGHTA, CDR2 FQGNSA. V lost 7 bases, J lost 6 bases, and 11 bases stayed unmatched. CDR3 protein: CASTPLGLKKTQYF. In DNA, the CDR3 is TGTGCCAGCACCCCTCTGGGACTAAAGAAGACCCAGTACTTC.

The V call is TRBV9, the J call TRBJ1-5, with 9 bases lining up with TRBD1. The CDR3 runs 14 residues. Germline lookup yields CDR1 SGDLS and CDR2 YYNGEE. V dropped 4 bases and J dropped 6; count of bases not matched to a gene: 5. Here the CDR3 reads CASSSGTGTQPQHF. The CDR3 coding sequence is TGTGCCAGCAGCTCCGGGACAGGGACTCAGCCCCAGCATTTT. Using reference TRBV9 and TRBJ1-5 for the parts outside the CDR3, the full variable domain is DSGVTQTPKHLITATGQRVTLRCSPRSGDLSVYWYQQSLDQGLQFLIQYYNGEERAKGNILERFSAQQFPDLHSELNLSSLELGDSALYFCASSSGTGTQPQHFGDGTRLSIL.

The chain combines TRBV9 with TRBJ2-1, with D possibly matching TRBD2 (6 bases). This CDR3 is 15 amino acids long. Trimming pared 8 bases from V and 0 bases from J, leaving 15 bases between. Germline CDR1 reads SGDLS; CDR2 reads YYNGEE. The CDR3 loop is CASNQWGDSYNEQFF. CDR3 nucleotide sequence: TGTGCCAGTAATCAATGGGGGGACTCCTACAATGAGCAGTTCTTC.

The chain has TRBV9 and TRBJ1-3; weak D call: TRBD1 (6 bases). V was clipped by 1 base and J by 0 bases, with 20 bases between them. The CDR3 has 19 amino acids. CDR1 is SGDLS and CDR2 is YYNGEE in the germline V gene. The CDR3 nucleotides read TGTGCCAGCAGCGTATTCGACAGGCCTGCAATGCGCTCTGGAAACACCATATATTTT. Translating it yields CASSVFDRPAMRSGNTIYF.

The chain recombines TRBV7-9 with TRBJ1-3; D not certain. Germline CDR1 reads SEHNR; CDR2 reads FQNEAQ (reference sequence). The CDR3 runs 17 residues. The V gene lost 3 bases and the J gene lost 0 bases, with 15 bases spanning the gap. The CDR3 nucleotides are TGTGCCAGCAGCTTGGGAGGACGGTTGTACTCTGGAAACACCATATATTTT. This sequence encodes CASSLGGRLYSGNTIYF.

This clone was observed a few times. This chain connects TRBV2 to TRBJ1-6; tentatively, D is TRBD1 (5 bases). The germline V gene has CDR1 SNHLY and CDR2 FYNNEI. The V end was cut by 4 bases, the J end by 10 bases, with 14 bases between. There are 14 residues in the CDR3. The CDR3 sequence: CASSVRGRVSPLHF. As DNA, the CDR3 is TGTGCCAGCAGTGTAAGGGGCCGGGTATCACCCCTCCACTTT.

The rearrangement joins TRBV29-1 to TRBJ2-3; possible D gene TRBD2, 5 bases. Germline CDR1 is SQVTM and CDR2 is ANQGSEA. The germline V and J ends were trimmed by 5 bases and 0 bases, with 9 bases remaining between them. This CDR3 contains 13 residues. The CDR3 reads CSVTAASTDTQYF. CDR3 in DNA: TGCAGCGTTACAGCGGCTAGCACAGATACGCAGTATTTT.

The chain couples TRBV7-9 to TRBJ2-5; weak D call: TRBD1 (6 bases). The germline V gene encodes CDR1 SEHNR and CDR2 FQNEAQ (reference sequence). V gave up 5 bases and J gave up 1 base, with 8 bases separating them. This CDR3 is 13 amino acids long. The CDR3 is CASSQDSQETQYF. For the CDR3, the DNA is TGTGCCAGCAGCCAGGACAGCCAAGAGACCCAGTACTTC.

The chain carries TRBV27 and TRBJ2-7, with 7 positions matching TRBD1. Per the germline V gene, CDR1 is MNHEY and CDR2 is SMNVEV (reference sequence). The J segment lost 6 bases and the V segment lost 2 bases, leaving 1 base of the junction unmatched. This CDR3 comprises 12 residues. The CDR3 nucleotides read TGTGCCAGCAGTTTACCAGGGGGCGAGCAGTACTTC. It yields the protein CASSLPGGEQYF.

The J gene is TRBJ1-1, the V gene TRBV7-9; TRBD1 is a possible D gene (5 bases). The V end was cut by 5 bases, the J end by 0 bases, with 13 bases between. The V gene's germline CDR1 is SEHNR and CDR2 FQNEAQ (reference sequence). The CDR3 loop spans 15 amino acids. CDR3 residues: CASSERQNMNTEAFF. CDR3 in DNA: TGTGCCAGCAGCGAACGACAGAATATGAACACTGAAGCTTTCTTT.

The J gene is TRBJ1-3, the V gene TRBV9, with D possibly TRBD1 on 5 matching bases. Germline-derived CDR1 and CDR2 are SGDLS and YYNGEE. This CDR3 spans 16 amino acids. V dropped 3 bases and J dropped 1 base, with 14 bases sitting between them. The CDR3 loop reads CASSARVRQSGNTIYF. CDR3 sequence (DNA): TGTGCCAGCAGCGCCCGGGTGAGACAGTCTGGAAACACCATATATTTT.

As to this clone: Other DNA sequences within the sample encode an identical CDR3. The V gene is TRBV10-2, the J gene TRBJ2-2, with 7 nucleotides matching TRBD1. Germline V gene data show CDR1 as WSHSY and CDR2 as SAAADI. J lost 0 bases, V lost 5 bases, and 3 bases had no gene match. CDR3 size: 15 residues. Written as DNA, the CDR3 is TGCGCCAGCAGTCCCGGGACAGCGAACACCGGGGAGCTGTTTTTT. Encoded protein: CASSPGTANTGELFF.

V is TRBV5-6 and J is TRBJ2-7, with D perhaps TRBD1 (5 bases). The V end was cut by 3 bases, the J end by 4 bases, with 17 bases between. The CDR3 is made up of 15 amino acids. CDR1 and CDR2 (germline): SGHDT, YYEEEE. For the CDR3, the DNA is TGTGCCAGCAGCTGGGGCCAGAATTGGGCTTACGAGCAGTACTTC. Translated, it gives CASSWGQNWAYEQYF.

This chain links TRBV3-1 (or the pseudogene TRBV3-2) with TRBJ1-6; D gene uncertain. In germline, CDR1 is LGHDT, CDR2 YNNKEL (reference sequence). The CDR3 is 15 residues long. V lost 1 base and J lost 4, with 8 bases in between. CDR3 residues: CASSQGPGYNSPLHF. The CDR3 DNA reads TGTGCCAGCAGCCAAGGTCCGGGATATAATTCACCCCTCCACTTT.